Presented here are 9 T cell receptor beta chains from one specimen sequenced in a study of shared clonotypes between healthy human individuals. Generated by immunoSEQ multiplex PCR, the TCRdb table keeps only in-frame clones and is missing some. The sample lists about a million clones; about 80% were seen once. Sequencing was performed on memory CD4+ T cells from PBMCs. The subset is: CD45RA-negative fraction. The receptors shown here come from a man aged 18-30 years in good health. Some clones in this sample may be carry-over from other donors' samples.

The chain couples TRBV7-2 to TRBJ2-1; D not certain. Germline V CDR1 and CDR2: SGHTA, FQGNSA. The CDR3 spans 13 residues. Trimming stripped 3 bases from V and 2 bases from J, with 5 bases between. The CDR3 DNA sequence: TGTGCCAGCAGCTTCCAGGCCTACAATGAGCAGTTCTTC. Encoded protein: CASSFQAYNEQFF.

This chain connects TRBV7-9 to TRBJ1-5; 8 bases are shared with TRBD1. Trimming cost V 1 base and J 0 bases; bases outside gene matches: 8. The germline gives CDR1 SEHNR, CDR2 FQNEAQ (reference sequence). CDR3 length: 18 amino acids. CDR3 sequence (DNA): TGTGCCAGCAGCTTAGAGGCAGGGGGCATCTATAGCAATCAGCCCCAGCATTTT. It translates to CASSLEAGGIYSNQPQHF.

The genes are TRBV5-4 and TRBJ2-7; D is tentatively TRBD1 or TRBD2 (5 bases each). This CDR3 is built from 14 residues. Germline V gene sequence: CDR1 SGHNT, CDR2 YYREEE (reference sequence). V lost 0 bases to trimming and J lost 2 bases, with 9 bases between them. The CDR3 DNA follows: TGTGCCAGCAGCTTGGAACAGGAGGCCTACGAGCAGTACTTC. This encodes CASSLEQEAYEQYF. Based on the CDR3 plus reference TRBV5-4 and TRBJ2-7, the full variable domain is ETGVTQSPTHLIKTRGQQVTLRCSSQSGHNTVSWYQQALGQGPQFIFQYYREEENGRGNFPPRFSGLQFPNYSSELNVNALELDDSALYLCASSLEQEAYEQYFGPGTRLTVT.

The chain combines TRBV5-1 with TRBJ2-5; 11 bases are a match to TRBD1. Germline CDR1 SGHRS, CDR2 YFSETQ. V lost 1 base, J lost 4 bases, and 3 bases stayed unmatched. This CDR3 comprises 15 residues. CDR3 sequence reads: CASSLTGTGGETQYF. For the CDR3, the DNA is TGCGCCAGCAGCTTGACGGGGACAGGGGGAGAGACCCAGTACTTC. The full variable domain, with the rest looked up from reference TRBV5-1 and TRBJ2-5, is KAGVTQTPRYLIKTRGQQVTLSCSPISGHRSVSWYQQTPGQGLQFLFEYFSETQRNKGNFPGRFSGRQFSNSRSEMNVSTLELGDSALYLCASSLTGTGGETQYFGPGTRLLVL.

The CDR3 loop reads CASAPAGITDTQYF. CDR3 DNA: TGTGCCAGCGCTCCGGCGGGGATCACAGATACGCAGTATTTT. The rearrangement joins TRBV28 to TRBJ2-3; possibly TRBD2 for D (6 bases). Trimming cost V 8 bases and J 2 bases, with 14 bases left between them. The CDR3 is made up of 14 amino acids. From germline, CDR1 is MDHEN and CDR2 SYDVKM.

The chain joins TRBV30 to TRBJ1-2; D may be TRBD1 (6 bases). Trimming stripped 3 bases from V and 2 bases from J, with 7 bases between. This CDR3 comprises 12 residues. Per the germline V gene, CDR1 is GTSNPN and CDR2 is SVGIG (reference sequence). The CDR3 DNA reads TGTGCCTGGAGAGGACAGAACTATGGCTACACCTTC. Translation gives CAWRGQNYGYTF.

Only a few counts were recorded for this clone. CDR3 nucleotide sequence: TGTGCCAGCAGCCCCCGAGGATCCGGAAACACCATATATTTT. This encodes CASSPRGSGNTIYF. The J gene is TRBJ1-3, the V gene TRBV9; D is ambiguous. Germline lookup yields CDR1 SGDLS and CDR2 YYNGEE. The CDR3 runs to 14 residues. Trimming stripped 4 bases from V and 4 bases from J, with 12 bases between.

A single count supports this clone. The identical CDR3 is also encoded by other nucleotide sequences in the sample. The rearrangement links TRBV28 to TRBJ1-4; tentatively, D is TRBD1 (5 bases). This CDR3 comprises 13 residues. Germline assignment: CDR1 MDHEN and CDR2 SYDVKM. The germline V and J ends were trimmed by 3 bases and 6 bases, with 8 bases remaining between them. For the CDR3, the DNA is TGTGCCAGCAGTTTGGGGGGAGATGAAAAACTGTTTTTT. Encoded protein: CASSLGGDEKLFF.

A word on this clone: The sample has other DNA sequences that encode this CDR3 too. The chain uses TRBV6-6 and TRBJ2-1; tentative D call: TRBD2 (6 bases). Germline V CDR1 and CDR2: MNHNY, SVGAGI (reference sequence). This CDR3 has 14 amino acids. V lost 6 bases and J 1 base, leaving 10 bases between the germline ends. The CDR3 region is CASRPGRSYNEQFF. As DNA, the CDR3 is TGTGCCAGCAGGCCAGGGAGGTCCTACAATGAGCAGTTCTTC.